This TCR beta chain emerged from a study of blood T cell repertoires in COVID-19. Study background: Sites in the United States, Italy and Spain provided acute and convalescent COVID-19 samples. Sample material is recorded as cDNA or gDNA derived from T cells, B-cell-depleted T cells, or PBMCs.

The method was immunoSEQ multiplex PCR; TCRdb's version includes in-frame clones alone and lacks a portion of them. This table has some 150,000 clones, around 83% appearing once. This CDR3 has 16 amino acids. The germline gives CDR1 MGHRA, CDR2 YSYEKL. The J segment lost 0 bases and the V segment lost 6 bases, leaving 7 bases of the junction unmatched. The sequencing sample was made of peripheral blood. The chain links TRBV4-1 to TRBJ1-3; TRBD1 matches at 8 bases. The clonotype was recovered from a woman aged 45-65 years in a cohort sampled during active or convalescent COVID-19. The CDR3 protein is CASRQGVLYSGNTIYF. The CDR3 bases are TGCGCCAGCAGACAGGGGGTACTCTACTCTGGAAACACCATATATTTT.